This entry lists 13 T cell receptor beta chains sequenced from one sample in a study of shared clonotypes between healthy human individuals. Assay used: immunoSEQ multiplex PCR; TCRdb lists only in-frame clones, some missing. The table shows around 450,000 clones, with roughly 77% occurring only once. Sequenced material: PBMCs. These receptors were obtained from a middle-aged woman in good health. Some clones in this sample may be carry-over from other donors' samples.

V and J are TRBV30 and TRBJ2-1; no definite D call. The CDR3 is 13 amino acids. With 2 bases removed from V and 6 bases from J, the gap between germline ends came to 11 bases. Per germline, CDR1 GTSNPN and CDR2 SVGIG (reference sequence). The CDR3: CAWSLAFGNEQFF. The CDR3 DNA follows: TGTGCCTGGAGTCTCGCCTTTGGCAATGAGCAGTTCTTC.

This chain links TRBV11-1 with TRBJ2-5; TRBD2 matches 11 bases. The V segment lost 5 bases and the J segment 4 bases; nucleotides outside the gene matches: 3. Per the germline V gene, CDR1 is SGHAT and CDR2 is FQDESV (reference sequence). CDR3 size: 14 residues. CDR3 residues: CASSRGLAGETQYF. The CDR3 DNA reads TGTGCCAGCAGCCGTGGACTAGCGGGAGAGACCCAGTACTTC.

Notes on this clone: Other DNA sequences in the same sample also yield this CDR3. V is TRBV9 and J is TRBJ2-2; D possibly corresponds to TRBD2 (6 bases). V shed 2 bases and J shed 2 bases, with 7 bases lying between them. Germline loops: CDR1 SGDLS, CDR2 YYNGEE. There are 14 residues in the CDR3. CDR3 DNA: TGTGCCAGCAGCGTCGCGGGAAACACCGGGGAGCTGTTTTTT. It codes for CASSVAGNTGELFF. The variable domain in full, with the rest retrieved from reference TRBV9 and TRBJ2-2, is DSGVTQTPKHLITATGQRVTLRCSPRSGDLSVYWYQQSLDQGLQFLIQYYNGEERAKGNILERFSAQQFPDLHSELNLSSLELGDSALYFCASSVAGNTGELFFGEGSRLTVL.

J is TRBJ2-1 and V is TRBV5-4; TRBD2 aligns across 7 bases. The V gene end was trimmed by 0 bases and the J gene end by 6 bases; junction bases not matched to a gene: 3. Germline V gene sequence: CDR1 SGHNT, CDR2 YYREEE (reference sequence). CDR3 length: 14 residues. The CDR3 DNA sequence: TGTGCCAGCAGCTTGGACGGCGGGGGCAATGAGCAGTTCTTC. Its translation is CASSLDGGGNEQFF.

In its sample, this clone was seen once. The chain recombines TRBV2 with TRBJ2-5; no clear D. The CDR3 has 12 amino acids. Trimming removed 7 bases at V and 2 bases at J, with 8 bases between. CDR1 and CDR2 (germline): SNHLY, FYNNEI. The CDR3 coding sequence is TGTGCCAGCACACGAGAGCAAGAGACCCAGTACTTC. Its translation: CASTREQETQYF.

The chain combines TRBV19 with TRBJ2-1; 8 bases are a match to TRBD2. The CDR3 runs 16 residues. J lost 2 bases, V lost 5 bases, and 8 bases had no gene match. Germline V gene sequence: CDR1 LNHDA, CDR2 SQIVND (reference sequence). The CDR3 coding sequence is TGTGCCAGTAGTCCACCGGGACTAGAGGCCTACAATGAGCAGTTCTTC. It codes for CASSPPGLEAYNEQFF.

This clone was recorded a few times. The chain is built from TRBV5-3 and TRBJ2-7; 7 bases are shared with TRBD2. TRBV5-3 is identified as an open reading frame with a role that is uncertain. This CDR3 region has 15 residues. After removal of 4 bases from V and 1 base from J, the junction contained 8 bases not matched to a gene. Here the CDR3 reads CARSVLALRSYEQYF. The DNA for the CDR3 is TGTGCCAGAAGCGTACTAGCGCTCCGTTCCTACGAGCAGTACTTC.

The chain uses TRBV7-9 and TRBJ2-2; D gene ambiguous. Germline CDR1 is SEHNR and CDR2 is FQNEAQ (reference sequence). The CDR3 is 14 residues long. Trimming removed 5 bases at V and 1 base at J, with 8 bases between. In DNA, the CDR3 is TGTGCCAGCAGCCCCCCCTGGAACACCGGGGAGCTGTTTTTT. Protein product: CASSPPWNTGELFF.

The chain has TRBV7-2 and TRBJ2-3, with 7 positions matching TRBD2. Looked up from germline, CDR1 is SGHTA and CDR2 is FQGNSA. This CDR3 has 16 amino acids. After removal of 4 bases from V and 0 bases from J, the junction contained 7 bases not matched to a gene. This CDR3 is CASSSLGSGSTDTQYF. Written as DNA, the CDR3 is TGTGCCAGCAGCTCCCTGGGTAGCGGGAGCACAGATACGCAGTATTTT.

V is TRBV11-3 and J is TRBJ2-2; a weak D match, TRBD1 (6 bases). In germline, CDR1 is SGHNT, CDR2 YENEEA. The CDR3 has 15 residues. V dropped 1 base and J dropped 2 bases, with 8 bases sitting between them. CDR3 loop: CASSLARGNTGELFF. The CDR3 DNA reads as TGTGCCAGCAGCTTAGCCAGGGGTAACACCGGGGAGCTGTTTTTT.

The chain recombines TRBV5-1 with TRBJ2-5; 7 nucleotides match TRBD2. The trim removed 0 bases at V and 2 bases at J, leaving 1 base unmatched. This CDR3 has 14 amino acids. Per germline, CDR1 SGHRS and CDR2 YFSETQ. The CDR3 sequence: CASSLGAGQETQYF. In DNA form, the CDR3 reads TGCGCCAGCAGCTTGGGAGCGGGGCAAGAGACCCAGTACTTC.

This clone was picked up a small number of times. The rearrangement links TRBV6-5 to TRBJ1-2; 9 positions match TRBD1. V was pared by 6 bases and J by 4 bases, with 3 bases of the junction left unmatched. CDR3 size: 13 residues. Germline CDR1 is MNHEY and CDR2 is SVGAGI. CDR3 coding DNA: TGTGCCAGCAGAACGGACAGGGGCTATGGCTACACCTTC. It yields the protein CASRTDRGYGYTF.

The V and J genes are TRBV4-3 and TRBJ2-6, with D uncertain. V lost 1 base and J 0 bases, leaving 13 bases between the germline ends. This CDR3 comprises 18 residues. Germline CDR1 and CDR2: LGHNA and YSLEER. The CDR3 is CASSQVPPGSSGANVLTF. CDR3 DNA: TGCGCCAGCAGCCAAGTCCCCCCCGGAAGCTCTGGGGCCAACGTCCTGACTTTC.